This T cell receptor beta chain originates from a study of OX40 agonist ivuxolimab in advanced cancers. Study information: Under the entry rules, prior anti-PD-1, anti-PD-L1 or anti-CTLA-4 therapy was allowed, and 40% had some.

As to this clone: The target antigen is unknown.

Germline CDR1 and CDR2: MNHEY and SMNVEV (reference sequence). V dropped 0 bases and J dropped 12; count of bases not matched to a gene: 7. The CDR3 is 15 amino acids. The data were produced by immunoSEQ multiplex PCR, yet TCRdb's version contains in-frame clones alone and is incomplete. The table has 60,000 to 80,000 clones, roughly 88% seen once. The study's findings and limits: On average, a greater number of expanded clones characterised CD8+ T cells relative to CD4+. It was not determined which antigens were specifically recognized by the peripheral T cells that had undergone clonal expansion. Clonal expansion was seen in CD4+ and CD8+ blood T cells by week 6 at 0.1 to 3.0 mg/kg.

The receptor comes from an adult with an advanced solid tumor such as melanoma, head and neck, liver or kidney cancer. The rearrangement uses TRBV27 and TRBJ2-1; 11 bases agree with TRBD2. Specimen: CD4+ or CD8+ T cells sorted from blood, collected in a trial of the OX40 agonist ivuxolimab. The CDR3 region is CASSLSLAGVNTQFF. DNA for the CDR3: TGTGCCAGCAGTTTATCACTAGCGGGGGTAAATACGCAGTTCTTC.